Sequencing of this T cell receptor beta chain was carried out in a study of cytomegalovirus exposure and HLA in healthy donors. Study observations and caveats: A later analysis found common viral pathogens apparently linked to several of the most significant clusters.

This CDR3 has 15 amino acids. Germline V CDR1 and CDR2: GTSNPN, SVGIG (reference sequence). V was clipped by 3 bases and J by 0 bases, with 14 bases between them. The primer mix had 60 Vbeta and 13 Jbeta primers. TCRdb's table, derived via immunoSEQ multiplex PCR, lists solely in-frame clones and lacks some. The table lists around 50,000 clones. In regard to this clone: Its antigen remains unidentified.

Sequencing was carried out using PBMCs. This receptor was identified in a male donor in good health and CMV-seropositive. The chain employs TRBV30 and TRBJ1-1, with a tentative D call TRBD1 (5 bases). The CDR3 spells CAWRTKGRLNTEAFF. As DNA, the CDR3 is TGTGCCTGGAGGACCAAGGGGCGTCTGAACACTGAAGCTTTCTTT.